The next 18 T cell receptor beta chains were all read from a single sample in a study of a mutant IDH1 vaccine in newly diagnosed glioma. Assay used: immunoSEQ multiplex PCR; TCRdb lists only in-frame clones, some missing. The sample consists of roughly 120,000 clones, approximately 87% of them appearing once. Their target antigens are unknown. Time point reported: week 11, during vaccination. What each vaccine dose contained was 300 ug of mutant IDH1 20-mer peptide, accompanied by topical imiquimod. The sample here was PBMCs, taken from a glioma patient whose treatment included an IDH1 peptide vaccine. Source of these receptors: a woman aged 50 to 60 with glioma.

In this sample, this clone turned up a few times. The chain combines TRBV29-1 with TRBJ2-3; 10 bases are a match to TRBD2. The germline V gene has CDR1 SQVTM and CDR2 ANQGSEA. CDR3 length: 16 amino acids. The V and J ends lost 1 base and 2 bases, in that order; junction bases with no gene match: 6. This chain's CDR3 is CSVEGELAGHTDTQYF. The CDR3 DNA sequence: TGCAGCGTTGAAGGTGAACTAGCGGGACACACAGATACGCAGTATTTT.

The chain joins TRBV30 to TRBJ1-2, with 7 nucleotides matching TRBD1. Germline V gene data show CDR1 as GTSNPN and CDR2 as SVGIG (reference sequence). After removal of 1 base from V and 2 bases from J, the junction contained 1 base not matched to a gene. The CDR3 has 13 residues. CDR3 DNA: TGTGCCTGGAGTGAGACAGGGAACTATGGCTACACCTTC. Translated: CAWSETGNYGYTF.

The rearrangement joins TRBV9 to TRBJ1-3; 7 positions match TRBD1. Trimming at V came to 3 bases and at J to 0 bases, leaving 6 bases not matched to a gene. The length of the CDR3 is 16 residues. Germline CDR1 and CDR2: SGDLS and YYNGEE. CDR3 DNA sequence: TGTGCCAGCAGCGAGGGACAGCGAGCCTCTGGAAACACCATATATTTT. Translated, it gives CASSEGQRASGNTIYF.

This chain joins TRBV7-8 and TRBJ1-2, with D maybe TRBD1 (5 bases). With 4 bases removed from V and 8 bases from J, the gap between germline ends came to 14 bases. The CDR3 covers 13 residues. Germline-derived CDR1 and CDR2 are SGHVS and FQNEAQ. The CDR3 coding sequence is TGTGCCAGCAGCTCGAGACAGACCGCGGGCTACACCTTC. Its translation is CASSSRQTAGYTF.

The chain couples TRBV4-1 to TRBJ2-7, with 8 bases lining up with TRBD1. The germline CDR1 and CDR2 sequences are MGHRA and YSYEKL. The V gene end was trimmed by 4 bases and the J gene end by 3 bases; junction bases not matched to a gene: 8. The CDR3 spans 15 residues. The CDR3 DNA reads TGCGCCAGCAGCCTGTCGGGACAGGCTTTCTACGAGCAGTACTTC. Protein sequence: CASSLSGQAFYEQYF.

In its sample, this clone was seen a few times. The genes are TRBV19 and TRBJ2-1; possibly TRBD2 for D (6 bases). Germline V gene lookup returns CDR1 LNHDA and CDR2 SQIVND (reference sequence). V was trimmed by 5 bases and J by 6 bases, leaving 17 bases between them. This CDR3 is 15 amino acids long. CDR3 DNA sequence: TGTGCCAGTAGTGCCCGCCGCCCGGAGGGCAATGAGCAGTTCTTC. As protein: CASSARRPEGNEQFF. The whole variable domain, filled in from reference TRBV19 and TRBJ2-1, reads DGGITQSPKYLFRKEGQNVTLSCEQNLNHDAMYWYRQDPGQGLRLIYYSQIVNDFQKGDIAEGYSVSREKKESFPLTVTSAQKNPTAFYLCASSARRPEGNEQFFGPGTRLTVL.

V and J are TRBV19 and TRBJ2-1; 12 nucleotides match TRBD2. The germline gives CDR1 LNHDA, CDR2 SQIVND (reference sequence). V lost 8 bases, J lost 5 bases, and 22 bases stayed unmatched. CDR3 length: 20 residues. Here the CDR3 reads CASAPPPRTSGKAPHNEQFF. The DNA for the CDR3 is TGTGCCAGTGCCCCGCCCCCGCGGACTAGCGGGAAGGCCCCTCACAATGAGCAGTTCTTC.

The genes are TRBV7-9 and TRBJ2-7; maybe TRBD1 (6 bases). With 6 bases removed from V and 4 bases from J, the gap between germline ends came to 13 bases. This CDR3 region has 13 residues. The germline V gene has CDR1 SEHNR and CDR2 FQNEAQ (reference sequence). CDR3 nucleotides: TGTGCCAGCAGTGGGGGCTCGAAGTACGAGCAGTACTTC. It codes for CASSGGSKYEQYF.

The chain is built from TRBV5-1 and TRBJ2-1; D is possibly TRBD1 or TRBD2 (5 bases each). Per the germline V gene, CDR1 is SGHRS and CDR2 is YFSETQ. This CDR3 spans 13 amino acids. The germline V and J ends were trimmed by 2 bases and 4 bases, with 7 bases remaining between them. The CDR3 DNA follows: TGCGCCAGCAGCTTTGGGGGATACAATGAGCAGTTCTTC. It specifies CASSFGGYNEQFF.

The rearrangement joins TRBV5-5 to TRBJ2-5, with 9 bases identical to TRBD1. The CDR3 length is 16 residues. V lost 2 bases, J lost 5 bases, and 10 bases stayed unmatched. Germline CDR1 and CDR2: SGHKS and YYEKEE (reference sequence). For the CDR3, the DNA is TGTGCCAGCAGCTTTCCACAGGGGGCAGGGGTGGAGACCCAGTACTTC. It yields the protein CASSFPQGAGVETQYF.

This chain links TRBV19 with TRBJ2-7; 10 bases align to TRBD1. Trimming took 5 bases from V and 4 from J; bases not matched to a gene: 5. CDR3 size: 14 residues. The germline CDR1 and CDR2 sequences are LNHDA and SQIVND (reference sequence). The CDR3 region has the DNA TGTGCCAGTAGTGGGACAGGGGTTCGGTACGAGCAGTACTTC. Translation: CASSGTGVRYEQYF. Variable domain in full (rest from reference TRBV19 and TRBJ2-7): DGGITQSPKYLFRKEGQNVTLSCEQNLNHDAMYWYRQDPGQGLRLIYYSQIVNDFQKGDIAEGYSVSREKKESFPLTVTSAQKNPTAFYLCASSGTGVRYEQYFGPGTRLTVT.

The chain has TRBV30 and TRBJ2-7, with D unclear. V lost 0 bases and J lost 5, with 8 bases in between. Germline V CDR1 and CDR2: GTSNPN, SVGIG (reference sequence). This CDR3 spans 12 amino acids. CDR3 sequence: CAWSVMDHEQYF. The CDR3 DNA follows: TGTGCCTGGAGTGTAATGGACCACGAGCAGTACTTC.

The chain couples TRBV2 to TRBJ2-7; 8 bases agree with TRBD2. This CDR3 region has 15 residues. Trimming took 6 bases from V and 4 from J; bases not matched to a gene: 11. Germline CDR1 reads SNHLY; CDR2 reads FYNNEI. The chain's CDR3 is CASRSPGLDSYEQYF. The CDR3 DNA is TGTGCCAGCAGGTCCCCGGGACTAGATTCGTACGAGCAGTACTTC. The variable domain in full, completed from reference TRBV2 and TRBJ2-7, reads EPEVTQTPSHQVTQMGQEVILRCVPISNHLYFYWYRQILGQKVEFLVSFYNNEISEKSEIFDDQFSVERPDGSNFTLKIRSTKLEDSAMYFCASRSPGLDSYEQYFGPGTRLTVT.

Comments on this clone: Other DNA variants within this sample encode the same CDR3. V gene TRBV15 combines with J gene TRBJ2-7; D unresolved. Germline lookup yields CDR1 LNHNV and CDR2 YYDKDF (reference sequence). The CDR3 consists of 13 residues. The germline V and J ends were trimmed by 0 bases and 2 bases, with 5 bases remaining between them. CDR3 in amino acids: CATSRDRTYEQYF. The CDR3 bases are TGTGCCACCAGCAGAGACAGGACCTACGAGCAGTACTTC.

CDR3 sequence (DNA): TGTGCCACCAGCAGAAAGACAGGGGGTAGAAAGACCCAGTACTTC. Encoded protein: CATSRKTGGRKTQYF. The rearrangement links TRBV15 to TRBJ2-5, with 9 bases lining up with TRBD1. The CDR3 is made up of 15 amino acids. CDR1 and CDR2 (germline): LNHNV, YYDKDF (reference sequence). The ends lost 2 bases at V and 6 bases at J; junction bases unmatched: 7.

The chain uses TRBV5-6 and TRBJ1-4; perhaps TRBD1 as D (6 bases). The germline V gene encodes CDR1 SGHDT and CDR2 YYEEEE. This CDR3 is built from 14 residues. Deletions cut 4 bases from V and 6 bases from J, with 13 bases between. CDR3: CASSTQGRDEKLFF. The CDR3 DNA follows: TGTGCCAGCAGCACACAGGGCCGGGATGAAAAACTGTTTTTT.

The chain links TRBV27 to TRBJ2-3, with no clear D. Trimming took off 1 base at V and 4 bases at J, with 12 bases between the two ends. The CDR3 spans 15 residues. Germline V lookup: CDR1 MNHEY, CDR2 SMNVEV (reference sequence). CDR3 in DNA: TGTGCCAGCAGTTTATTTGAAAGCCCACCAGATACGCAGTATTTT. Translation gives CASSLFESPPDTQYF.

V usage is TRBV9 and J usage is TRBJ2-1, with D possibly called TRBD1 or TRBD2 (5 bases each). The V end was cut by 3 bases, the J end by 0 bases, with 10 bases between. CDR3 size: 15 residues. In germline, CDR1 is SGDLS, CDR2 YYNGEE. CDR3 in DNA: TGTGCCAGCAGCGAAGGGGAGCCCTCCTACAATGAGCAGTTCTTC. Translating gives CASSEGEPSYNEQFF.